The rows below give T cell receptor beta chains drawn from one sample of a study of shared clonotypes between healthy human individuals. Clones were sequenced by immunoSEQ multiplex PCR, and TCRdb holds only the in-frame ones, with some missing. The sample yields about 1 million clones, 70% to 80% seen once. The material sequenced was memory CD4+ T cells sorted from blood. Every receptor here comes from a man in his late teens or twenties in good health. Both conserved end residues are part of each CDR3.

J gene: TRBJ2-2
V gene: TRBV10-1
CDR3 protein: CASSELSNTGELFF

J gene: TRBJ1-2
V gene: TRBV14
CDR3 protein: CASSQSRTANYGYTF

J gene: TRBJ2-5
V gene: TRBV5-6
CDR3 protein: CASSSPTSGETQYF

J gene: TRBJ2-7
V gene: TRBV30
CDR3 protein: CAWTPDRVGEQYF

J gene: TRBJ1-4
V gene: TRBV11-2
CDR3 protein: CASRPPAGTELFF

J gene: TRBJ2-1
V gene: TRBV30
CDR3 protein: CAWSANGRGSGRGSYNEQFF

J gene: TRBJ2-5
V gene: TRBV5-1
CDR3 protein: CASSSYMGAGETQYF

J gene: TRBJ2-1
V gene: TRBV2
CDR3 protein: CASRAGTSGSYNEQFF

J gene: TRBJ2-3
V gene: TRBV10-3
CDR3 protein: CAISQLSSSGSNYPTDTQYF

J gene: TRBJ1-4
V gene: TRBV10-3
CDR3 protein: CAISESTGNEKLFF

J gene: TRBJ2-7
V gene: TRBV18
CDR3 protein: CASSPPGGGSNYEQYF

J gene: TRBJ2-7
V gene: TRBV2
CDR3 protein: CASSGQGTYEQYF

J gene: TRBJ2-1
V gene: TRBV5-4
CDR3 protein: CASSQRDLNEQFF

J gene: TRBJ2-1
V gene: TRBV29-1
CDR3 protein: CSVERVNEQFF

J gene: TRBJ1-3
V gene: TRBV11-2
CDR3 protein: CASSLRHSGNTIYF

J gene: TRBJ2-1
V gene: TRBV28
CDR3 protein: CASKSSKGGEQFF

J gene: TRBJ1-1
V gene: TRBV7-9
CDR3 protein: CASSLAYDRAKAFF

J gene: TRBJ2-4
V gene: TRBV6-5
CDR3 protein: CASSYSTAKNIQYF

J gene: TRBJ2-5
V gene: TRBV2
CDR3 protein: CASSEVVETQYF

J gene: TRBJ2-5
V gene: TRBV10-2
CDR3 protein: CASSPLGETQYF

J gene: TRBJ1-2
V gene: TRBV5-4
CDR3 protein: CASSPVGPDGKGYTF

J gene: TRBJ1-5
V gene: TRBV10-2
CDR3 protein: CASSDTGTGGNQPQHF

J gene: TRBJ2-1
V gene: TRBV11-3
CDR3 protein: CASSLGGENEQFF

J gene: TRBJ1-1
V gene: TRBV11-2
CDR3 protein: CASSLVPDSEAFF